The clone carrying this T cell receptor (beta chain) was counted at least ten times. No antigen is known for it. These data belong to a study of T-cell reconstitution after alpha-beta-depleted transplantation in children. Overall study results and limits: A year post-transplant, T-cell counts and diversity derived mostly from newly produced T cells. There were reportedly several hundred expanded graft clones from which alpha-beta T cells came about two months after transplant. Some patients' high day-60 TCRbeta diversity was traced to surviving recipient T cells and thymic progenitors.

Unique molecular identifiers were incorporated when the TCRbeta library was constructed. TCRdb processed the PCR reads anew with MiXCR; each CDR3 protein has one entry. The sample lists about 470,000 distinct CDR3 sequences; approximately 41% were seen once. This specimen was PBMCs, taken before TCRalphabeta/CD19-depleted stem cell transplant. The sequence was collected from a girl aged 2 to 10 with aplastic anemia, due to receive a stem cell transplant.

This CDR3 reads CSGDHYNEQFF. The CDR3 DNA follows: TGCAGTGGGGACCACTACAATGAGCAGTTCTTC. V is TRBV20-1 and J is TRBJ2-1; D assignment may be TRBD1 or TRBD2 (5 bases each). CDR1 is DFQATT and CDR2 is SNEGSKA in the germline V gene (reference sequence). With 7 bases removed from V and 3 bases from J, the gap between germline ends came to 7 bases. This CDR3 is 11 amino acids long.